Each of the 6 T cell receptor beta chains below was sequenced from the same sample in a study of T-cell reconstitution after alpha-beta-depleted transplantation in children. A library of TCRbeta sequences, prepared with unique molecular identifiers, was generated. TCRdb itself ran the PCR reads through MiXCR, one entry per CDR3 protein. The table records about 90,000 distinct CDR3 sequences, 15% of them present only once. The source material was PBMCs, mostly from graft donor cells, sampled 180 days after TCRalphabeta/CD19-depleted stem cell transplant. The source is a male patient between 2 and 9 years old who had a stem cell transplant for acute lymphoblastic leukemia, so the T cells may come from the graft donor.

V and J are TRBV6-1 and TRBJ1-5; D perhaps matches TRBD1 (5 bases). Germline V gene data show CDR1 as MNHNS and CDR2 as SASEGT. This CDR3 is 15 amino acids long. Trimming pared 4 bases from V and 0 bases from J, leaving 10 bases between. CDR3 in DNA: TGTGCCAGCAGTGGGGGGTTCTATAGCAATCAGCCCCAGCATTTT. Translated: CASSGGFYSNQPQHF.

The chain links TRBV5-1 to TRBJ2-5; D is unresolved. Looked up from germline, CDR1 is SGHRS and CDR2 is YFSETQ. The CDR3 is made up of 14 amino acids. V was shortened by 3 bases and J by 5 bases, with 14 bases between the two germline ends. This CDR3 reads CASSSFGSRETQYF. The CDR3 DNA follows: TGCGCCAGCAGCTCCTTTGGGTCCAGGGAGACCCAGTACTTC.

This clonotype has just a few counts. The chain uses TRBV4-2 and TRBJ2-7, with a possible D match to TRBD2 (6 bases). CDR3 length: 14 amino acids. V lost 5 bases, J lost 4 bases, and 15 bases lay in between. Germline lookup yields CDR1 LGHNA and CDR2 YNFKEQ. The CDR3 DNA follows: TGTGCCAGCAGCATACTAGCTACCCAATACGAGCAGTACTTC. It translates to CASSILATQYEQYF.

This clonotype was recorded many times. The chain employs TRBV20-1 and TRBJ2-7, with D possibly TRBD2 on 5 matching bases. The CDR3 totals 14 residues. The V gene lost 0 bases and the J gene lost 5 bases, with 14 bases spanning the gap. Germline loops: CDR1 DFQATT, CDR2 SNEGSKA (reference sequence). The CDR3 DNA follows: TGCAGTGCTAGAGATGCGAGGGTCATCCACGAGCAGTACTTC. Its protein product is CSARDARVIHEQYF.

The chain uses TRBV18 and TRBJ2-7; D not resolved. V was cut by 6 bases and J by 0 bases, with 9 bases left in between. The CDR3 runs to 13 residues. Germline lookup yields CDR1 KGHSH and CDR2 LQKENI. For the CDR3, the DNA is TGTGCCAGCTCTCAACTTCCCTCCTACGAGCAGTACTTC. It specifies CASSQLPSYEQYF. Full variable domain (remainder filled in from reference TRBV18 and TRBJ2-7): NAGVMQNPRHLVRRRGQEARLRCSPMKGHSHVYWYRQLPEEGLKFMVYLQKENIIDESGMPKERFSAEFPKEGPSILRIQQVVRGDSAAYFCASSQLPSYEQYFGPGTRLTVT.

This clonotype has a count of ten or more. The V and J genes are TRBV7-2 and TRBJ2-1, with D uncertain. The CDR3 runs to 14 residues. CDR1 and CDR2 from the germline V gene are SGHTA and FQGNSA. V was clipped by 6 bases and J by 1 base, with 10 bases between them. DNA of the CDR3: TGTGCCAGCAGTCCGGACCATTCCTACAATGAGCAGTTCTTC. It codes for CASSPDHSYNEQFF.